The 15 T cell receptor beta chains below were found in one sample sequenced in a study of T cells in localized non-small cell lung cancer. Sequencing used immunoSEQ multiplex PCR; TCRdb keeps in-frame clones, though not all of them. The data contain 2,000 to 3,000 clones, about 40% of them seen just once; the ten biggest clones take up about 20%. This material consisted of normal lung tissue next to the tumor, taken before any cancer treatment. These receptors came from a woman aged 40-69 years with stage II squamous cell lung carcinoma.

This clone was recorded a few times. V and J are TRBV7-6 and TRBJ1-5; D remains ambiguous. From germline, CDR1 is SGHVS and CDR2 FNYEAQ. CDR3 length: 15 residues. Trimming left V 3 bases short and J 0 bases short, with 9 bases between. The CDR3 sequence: CASSFGPNSNQPQHF. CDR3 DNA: TGTGCCAGCAGCTTCGGTCCTAATAGCAATCAGCCCCAGCATTTT.

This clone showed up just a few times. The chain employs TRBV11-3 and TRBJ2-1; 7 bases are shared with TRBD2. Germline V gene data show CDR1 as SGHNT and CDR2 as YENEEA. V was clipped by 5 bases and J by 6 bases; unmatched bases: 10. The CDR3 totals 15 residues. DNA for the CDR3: TGTGCCAGCAGCCCCTGGGCGGGAGATCGCAATGAGCAGTTCTTC. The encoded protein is CASSPWAGDRNEQFF.

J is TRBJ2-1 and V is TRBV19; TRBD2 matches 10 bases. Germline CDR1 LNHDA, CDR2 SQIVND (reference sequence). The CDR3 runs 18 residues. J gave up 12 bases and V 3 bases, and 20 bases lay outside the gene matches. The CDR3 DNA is TGTGCCAGTAGTATGCCCCCTCTAGCGGGAGAGGCGCTTAGGGGGCAGTTCTTC. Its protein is CASSMPPLAGEALRGQFF.

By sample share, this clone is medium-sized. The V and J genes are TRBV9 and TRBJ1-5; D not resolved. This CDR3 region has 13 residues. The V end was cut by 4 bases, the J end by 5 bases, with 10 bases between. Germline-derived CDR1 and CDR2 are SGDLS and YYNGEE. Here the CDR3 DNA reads TGTGCCAGCAGCTCCCTCCTCGATCAGCCCCAGCATTTT. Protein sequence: CASSSLLDQPQHF. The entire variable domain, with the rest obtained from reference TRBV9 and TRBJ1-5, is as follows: DSGVTQTPKHLITATGQRVTLRCSPRSGDLSVYWYQQSLDQGLQFLIQYYNGEERAKGNILERFSAQQFPDLHSELNLSSLELGDSALYFCASSSLLDQPQHFGDGTRLSIL.

CDR3 residues: CASSSERAYNEQFF. The CDR3 DNA reads TGTGCCAGCAGCTCGGAGCGGGCTTACAATGAGCAGTTCTTC. The J gene is TRBJ2-1, the V gene TRBV28; D perhaps matches TRBD2 (6 bases). The V gene lost 6 bases and the J gene lost 4 bases, with 13 bases spanning the gap. The CDR3 length is 14 residues. Germline CDR1 and CDR2: MDHEN and SYDVKM.

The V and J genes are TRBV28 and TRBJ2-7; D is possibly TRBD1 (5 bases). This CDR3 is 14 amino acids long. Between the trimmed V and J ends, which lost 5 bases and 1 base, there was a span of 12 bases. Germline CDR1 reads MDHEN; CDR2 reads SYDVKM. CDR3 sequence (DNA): TGTGCCAGCAGTGGGGCCACAGTTTCCTACGAGCAGTACTTC. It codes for CASSGATVSYEQYF.

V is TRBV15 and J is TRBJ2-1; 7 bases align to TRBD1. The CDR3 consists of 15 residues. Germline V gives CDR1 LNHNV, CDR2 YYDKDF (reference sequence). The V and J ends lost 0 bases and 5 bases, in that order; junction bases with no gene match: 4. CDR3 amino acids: CATSREQGSHNEQFF. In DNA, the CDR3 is TGTGCCACCAGCAGAGAACAGGGGAGCCACAATGAGCAGTTCTTC.

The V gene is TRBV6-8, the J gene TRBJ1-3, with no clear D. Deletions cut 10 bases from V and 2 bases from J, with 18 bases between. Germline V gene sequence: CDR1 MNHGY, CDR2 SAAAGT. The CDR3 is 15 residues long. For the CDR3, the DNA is TGTGCCATCAGCCCGCAAAACATGGCTGGAAACACCATATATTTT. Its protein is CAISPQNMAGNTIYF.

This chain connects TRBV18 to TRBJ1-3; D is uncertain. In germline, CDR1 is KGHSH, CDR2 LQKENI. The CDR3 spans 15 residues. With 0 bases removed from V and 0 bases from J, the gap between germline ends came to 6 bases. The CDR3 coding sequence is TGTGCCAGCTCACCACCCAATACCTCTGGAAACACCATATATTTT. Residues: CASSPPNTSGNTIYF.

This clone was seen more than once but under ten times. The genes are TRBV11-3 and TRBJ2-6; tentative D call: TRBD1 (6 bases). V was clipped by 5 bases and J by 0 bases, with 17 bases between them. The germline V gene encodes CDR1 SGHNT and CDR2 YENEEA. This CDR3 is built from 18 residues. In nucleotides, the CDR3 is TGTGCCAGCAGCACAGGACAGTGGGGGCTCTCTGGGGCCAACGTCCTGACTTTC. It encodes CASSTGQWGLSGANVLTF.

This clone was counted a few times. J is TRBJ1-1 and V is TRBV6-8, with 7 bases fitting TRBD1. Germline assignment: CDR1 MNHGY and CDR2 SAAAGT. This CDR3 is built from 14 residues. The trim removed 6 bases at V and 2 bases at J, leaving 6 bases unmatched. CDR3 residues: CASRKTGLNTEAFF. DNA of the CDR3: TGTGCCAGCAGAAAGACAGGGCTTAACACTGAAGCTTTCTTT.

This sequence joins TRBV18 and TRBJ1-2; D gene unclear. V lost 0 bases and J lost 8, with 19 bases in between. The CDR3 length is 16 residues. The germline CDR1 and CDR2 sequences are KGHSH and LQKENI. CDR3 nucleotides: TGTGCCAGCTCACCACCGGGAGTGCGGGGAAGTGAAGGCTACACCTTC. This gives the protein CASSPPGVRGSEGYTF.

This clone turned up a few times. CDR3 DNA sequence: TGTGCCAGCAGTTTACCCGATGGACAGCAGAACACTGAAGCTTTCTTT. Its translation: CASSLPDGQQNTEAFF. This chain links TRBV28 with TRBJ1-1; perhaps TRBD1 as D (6 bases). Germline values: CDR1 MDHEN, CDR2 SYDVKM. CDR3 length: 16 amino acids. Trimming pared 2 bases from V and 1 base from J, leaving 14 bases between. Looking up the rest from reference TRBV28 and TRBJ1-1 gives the full variable domain: DVKVTQSSRYLVKRTGEKVFLECVQDMDHENMFWYRQDPGLGLRLIYFSYDVKMKEKGDIPEGYSVSREKKERFSLILESASTNQTSMYLCASSLPDGQQNTEAFFGQGTRLTVV.

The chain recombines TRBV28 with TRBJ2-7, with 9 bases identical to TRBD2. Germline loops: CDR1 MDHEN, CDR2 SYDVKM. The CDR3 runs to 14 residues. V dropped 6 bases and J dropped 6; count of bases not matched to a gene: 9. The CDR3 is CASSCRERGAEQYF. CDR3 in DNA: TGTGCCAGCAGCTGCCGGGAGCGGGGGGCCGAGCAGTACTTC.

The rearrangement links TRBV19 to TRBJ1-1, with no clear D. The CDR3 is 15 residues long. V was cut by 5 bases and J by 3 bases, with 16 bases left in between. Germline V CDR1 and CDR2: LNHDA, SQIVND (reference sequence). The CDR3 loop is CASSPVRTAYTEAFF. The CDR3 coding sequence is TGTGCCAGTAGTCCGGTGCGGACGGCCTACACTGAAGCTTTCTTT.